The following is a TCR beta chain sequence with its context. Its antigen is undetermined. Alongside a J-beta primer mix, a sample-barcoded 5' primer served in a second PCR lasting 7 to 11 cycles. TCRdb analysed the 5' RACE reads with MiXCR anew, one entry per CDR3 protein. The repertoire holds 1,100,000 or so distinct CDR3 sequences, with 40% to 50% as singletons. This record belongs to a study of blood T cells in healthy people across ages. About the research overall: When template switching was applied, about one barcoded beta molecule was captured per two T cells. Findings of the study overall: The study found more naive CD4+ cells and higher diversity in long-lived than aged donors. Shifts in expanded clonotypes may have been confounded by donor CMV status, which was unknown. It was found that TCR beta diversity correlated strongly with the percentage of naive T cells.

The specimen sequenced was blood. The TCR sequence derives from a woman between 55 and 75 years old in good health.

For the CDR3, the DNA is TGTGCCTGGAGTCGGGTCCACGAGCAGTACTTC. Translating gives CAWSRVHEQYF. The chain links TRBV30 to TRBJ2-7, with D hard to call. This CDR3 has 11 amino acids. V dropped 2 bases and J dropped 5 bases, with 7 bases sitting between them. The germline V gene encodes CDR1 GTSNPN and CDR2 SVGIG (reference sequence).